The 21 T cell receptor beta chains given below trace back to one sample, sequenced in a study of shared clonotypes between healthy human individuals. TCRdb's table, derived via immunoSEQ multiplex PCR, lists solely in-frame clones and lacks some. The sample includes approximately 2.5 million clones, 80% to 95% of them seen just once. Specimen: naive CD4+ T cells from PBMCs. As to subset: CD45RA+ positively selected. The origin of the receptors is a man aged 18 to 35 in good health. Some clones in this sample may be carry-over from other donors' samples.

This clone was counted a few times. This sample also contains other DNA sequences that code for the same CDR3. The chain carries TRBV27 and TRBJ1-1, with D possibly being TRBD1 (5 bases). Germline CDR1 reads MNHEY; CDR2 reads SMNVEV (reference sequence). V lost 3 bases to trimming and J lost 1 base, with 6 bases between them. This CDR3 has 13 residues. The CDR3 DNA follows: TGTGCCAGCAGTTTGGGGGGGAACACTGAAGCTTTCTTT. This translates into CASSLGGNTEAFF.

Concerning this clone itself: This specimen includes other DNA sequences encoding the same CDR3. This chain links TRBV27 with TRBJ1-1, with no clear D. Germline V gene data show CDR1 as MNHEY and CDR2 as SMNVEV (reference sequence). This CDR3 spans 13 amino acids. V lost 4 bases and J 5 bases, leaving 11 bases between the germline ends. The CDR3 region has the DNA TGTGCCAGCAGTTACAAAGGTCGGACTGAAGCTTTCTTT. It is translated as CASSYKGRTEAFF.

The rearrangement uses TRBV7-2 and TRBJ2-4, with unresolved D. Trimming removed 3 bases at V and 6 bases at J, with 12 bases between. The CDR3 length is 14 residues. CDR1 SGHTA and CDR2 FQGNSA come from the germline V gene. Written as DNA, the CDR3 is TGTGCCAGCAGCTTTGTTGGGAACGGAAACATTCAGTACTTC. Translated, it gives CASSFVGNGNIQYF.

This chain links TRBV5-4 with TRBJ2-3; the match to TRBD2 covers 9 bases. The ends lost 2 bases at V and 6 bases at J; junction bases unmatched: 10. The CDR3 consists of 16 residues. CDR1 and CDR2 (germline): SGHNT, YYREEE (reference sequence). For the CDR3, the DNA is TGTGCCAGCAGCTTAGTTCGGCGGGAGGGCCCGGATACGCAGTATTTT. Translation gives CASSLVRREGPDTQYF.

The rearrangement joins TRBV6-5 to TRBJ2-7; TRBD2 matches at 8 bases. Germline CDR1 and CDR2: MNHEY and SVGAGI. The V segment lost 7 bases and the J segment 4 bases; nucleotides outside the gene matches: 9. The CDR3 extends over 14 amino acids. The CDR3 protein is CASKSAGVGYEQYF. The CDR3 bases are TGTGCCAGCAAGTCAGCGGGAGTTGGATACGAGCAGTACTTC.

V and J are TRBV2 and TRBJ2-1; perhaps D is TRBD1 or TRBD2 (6 bases each). The germline V gene has CDR1 SNHLY and CDR2 FYNNEI. The V end was cut by 7 bases, the J end by 12 bases, with 13 bases between. This CDR3 has 11 amino acids. CDR3 nucleotides: TGTGCCAGCACCGATGGGGGGCGGCAGTTCTTC. It is translated as CASTDGGRQFF.

The chain links TRBV6-5 to TRBJ1-3; the D is unclear. The V gene lost 4 bases and the J gene lost 0 bases, with 13 bases spanning the gap. The CDR3 is 16 residues long. Germline CDR1 is MNHEY and CDR2 is SVGAGI. The CDR3: CASSSPGVSSGNTIYF. For the CDR3, the DNA is TGTGCCAGCAGTTCCCCGGGCGTGAGCTCTGGAAACACCATATATTTT.

CDR3 amino acids: CASSLFLDGMPQHF. The CDR3 DNA is TGTGCCAGCAGTTTATTCTTGGACGGAATGCCCCAGCATTTT. The rearrangement uses TRBV28 and TRBJ1-5; D not resolved. This CDR3 spans 14 amino acids. Trimming shortened V by 1 base and J by 9 bases, and 13 bases separated the two germline ends. Germline V lookup: CDR1 MDHEN, CDR2 SYDVKM.

The J gene is TRBJ2-2, the V gene TRBV28; tentative D call: TRBD2 (6 bases). Germline V gene sequence: CDR1 MDHEN, CDR2 SYDVKM. V gave up 7 bases and J gave up 9 bases, with 15 bases separating them. The CDR3 runs 13 residues. CDR3 protein: CASMEGQVRELFF. For the CDR3, the DNA is TGTGCCAGCATGGAGGGCCAAGTCCGGGAGCTGTTTTTT.

V is TRBV28 and J is TRBJ1-5; weak D call: TRBD1 (5 bases). V lost 4 bases and J lost 6, with 13 bases in between. This CDR3 region has 14 residues. Germline V gene data show CDR1 as MDHEN and CDR2 as SYDVKM. CDR3 protein: CASSYMGPRQPQHF. The CDR3, as DNA: TGTGCCAGCAGTTATATGGGACCGCGTCAGCCCCAGCATTTT. Complete variable domain (other parts from reference TRBV28 and TRBJ1-5): DVKVTQSSRYLVKRTGEKVFLECVQDMDHENMFWYRQDPGLGLRLIYFSYDVKMKEKGDIPEGYSVSREKKERFSLILESASTNQTSMYLCASSYMGPRQPQHFGDGTRLSIL.

The V gene is TRBV7-2, the J gene TRBJ2-5; D gene unclear. Germline V gene sequence: CDR1 SGHTA, CDR2 FQGNSA. The CDR3 consists of 15 residues. Trimming took 1 base from V and 4 from J, leaving 13 bases between them. The CDR3 is CASSLVAVRLETQYF. The CDR3, as DNA: TGTGCCAGCAGCTTAGTTGCTGTCCGGTTAGAGACCCAGTACTTC.

The CDR3, as DNA: TGTGCCAGCTCACCACCTTTTACAGGGGGTGGCTACACCTTC. Its protein is CASSPPFTGGGYTF. This chain connects TRBV18 to TRBJ1-2; 8 bases align to TRBD1. This CDR3 has 14 amino acids. CDR1 and CDR2 (germline): KGHSH, LQKENI. V was pared by 0 bases and J by 7 bases, with 4 bases of the junction left unmatched.

As concerns this clone: Other DNA variants within this sample encode the same CDR3. V and J are TRBV18 and TRBJ2-7; 12 bases are a match to TRBD2. V lost 6 bases, J lost 5 bases, and 5 bases stayed unmatched. This CDR3 is 14 amino acids long. Looked up from germline, CDR1 is KGHSH and CDR2 is LQKENI. For the CDR3, the DNA is TGTGCCAGCTCCCCGACTAGCGGGAGAGACGAGCAGTACTTC. It translates to CASSPTSGRDEQYF.

The chain employs TRBV5-8 and TRBJ2-5; unclear D gene. From germline, CDR1 is SGHTS and CDR2 YDEGEE. V lost 0 bases to trimming and J lost 4 bases, with 16 bases between them. This CDR3 has 16 amino acids. CDR3 sequence: CASSLVGSVAGETQYF. In DNA, the CDR3 is TGTGCCAGCAGCTTGGTCGGCAGCGTAGCAGGAGAGACCCAGTACTTC.

This chain joins TRBV6-6 and TRBJ1-1, with D possibly matching TRBD1 (5 bases). This CDR3 has 13 residues. V was pared by 5 bases and J by 6 bases, with 13 bases between. Per the germline V gene, CDR1 is MNHNY and CDR2 is SVGAGI (reference sequence). CDR3 loop: CASSQTARAEAFF. Written as DNA, the CDR3 is TGTGCCAGCAGTCAGACAGCTAGAGCTGAAGCTTTCTTT.

This clone appeared once. This rearrangement joins TRBV5-1 to TRBJ2-6; D ambiguous. The CDR3 runs to 14 residues. The germline CDR1 and CDR2 sequences are SGHRS and YFSETQ. Trimming stripped 1 base from V and 4 bases from J, with 6 bases between. The CDR3 reads CASSLNKGANVLTF. CDR3 bases: TGCGCCAGCAGCTTGAATAAGGGGGCCAACGTCCTGACTTTC.

This clone was counted a single time. The chain is built from TRBV29-1 and TRBJ2-7, with D possibly matching TRBD1 (6 bases). Deletions cut 7 bases from V and 0 bases from J, with 13 bases between. This CDR3 is built from 13 residues. CDR1 SQVTM and CDR2 ANQGSEA come from the germline V gene. The CDR3 protein is CSGSRDNSYEQYF. In DNA form, the CDR3 reads TGCAGCGGGAGCCGGGACAACTCCTACGAGCAGTACTTC.

The J gene is TRBJ2-5, the V gene TRBV5-4; 9 nucleotides align to TRBD1. Germline trimming cut 4 bases from V and 5 bases from J; bases unmatched to any gene: 9. Germline loops: CDR1 SGHNT, CDR2 YYREEE (reference sequence). The CDR3 covers 15 residues. The CDR3 coding sequence is TGTGCCAGCAGCCGTGCGGGACAGGGAGGGGAGACCCAGTACTTC. Translated, it gives CASSRAGQGGETQYF.

The chain carries TRBV25-1 and TRBJ1-2, with 12 bases matching TRBD1. Germline V CDR1 and CDR2: MGHDK, SYGVNS. V shed 6 bases and J 8 bases; nucleotides not matched to a gene: 7. This CDR3 region has 14 residues. CDR3 protein: CASRGTGGAGGYTF. The CDR3 coding sequence is TGTGCCAGCAGGGGGACAGGGGGCGCAGGAGGCTACACCTTC.

The rearrangement joins TRBV2 to TRBJ1-2, with 7 positions matching TRBD1. The CDR3 has 14 residues. J gave up 4 bases and V 7 bases, and 9 bases lay outside the gene matches. Germline CDR1 is SNHLY and CDR2 is FYNNEI. The CDR3 DNA is TGTGCCAGCATTCCACCGGGACAGTTCTATGGCTACACCTTC. Translation gives CASIPPGQFYGYTF.

V is TRBV18 and J is TRBJ1-5; D gene unclear. Trimming shortened V by 3 bases and J by 7 bases, and 7 bases separated the two germline ends. Germline lookup yields CDR1 KGHSH and CDR2 LQKENI. This CDR3 comprises 12 residues. The CDR3 sequence: CASSPTVQPQHF. The CDR3 DNA sequence: TGTGCCAGCTCACCCACCGTCCAGCCCCAGCATTTT.